Shown below are 23 T cell receptor beta chains from a single sample sequenced in a study of shared T cell receptors in the human thymus. The repertoire was sequenced with immunoSEQ multiplex PCR; TCRdb's copy has only in-frame clones and lacks some. Here the sample spans 500,000 to 550,000 clones, about four fifths being singletons. This sample also appeared in a second study, on human thymus T cells.

The sample consisted of thymocytes. The receptors derive from a boy in the first two years of life with a congenital heart defect.

This chain links TRBV9 with TRBJ2-3, with 10 nucleotides matching TRBD2. The CDR3 sequence is 18 residues long. The trim removed 4 bases at V and 3 bases at J, leaving 14 bases unmatched. Looked up from germline, CDR1 is SGDLS and CDR2 is YYNGEE. Written as DNA, the CDR3 is TGTGCCAGCAGCCCCCCCCGAGTTGGTAGCGGGAGGACAGATACGCAGTATTTT. It specifies CASSPPRVGSGRTDTQYF. The entire variable domain, with the rest obtained from reference TRBV9 and TRBJ2-3, is as follows: DSGVTQTPKHLITATGQRVTLRCSPRSGDLSVYWYQQSLDQGLQFLIQYYNGEERAKGNILERFSAQQFPDLHSELNLSSLELGDSALYFCASSPPRVGSGRTDTQYFGPGTRLTVL.

V and J are TRBV27 and TRBJ2-1; possibly TRBD2 for D (6 bases). CDR3 length: 18 residues. V shed 0 bases and J shed 5 bases, with 20 bases lying between them. Per the germline V gene, CDR1 is MNHEY and CDR2 is SMNVEV (reference sequence). CDR3 sequence reads: CASSLSASPGLRDNEQFF. CDR3 nucleotide sequence: TGTGCCAGCAGTTTATCGGCGTCTCCGGGACTCAGGGACAATGAGCAGTTCTTC.

V is TRBV27 and J is TRBJ2-7; 12 nucleotides agree with TRBD2. Germline V CDR1 and CDR2: MNHEY, SMNVEV (reference sequence). The CDR3 consists of 16 residues. V lost 5 bases, J lost 4 bases, and 9 bases stayed unmatched. The CDR3 sequence: CASSQVGLAGGYEQYF. CDR3 coding DNA: TGTGCCAGCAGTCAAGTGGGGCTAGCGGGAGGGTACGAGCAGTACTTC.

The chain is built from TRBV4-2 and TRBJ2-5; 7 bases align to TRBD1. In germline, CDR1 is LGHNA, CDR2 YNFKEQ. Trimming at V came to 2 bases and at J to 1 base, leaving 4 bases not matched to a gene. The CDR3 has 15 residues. CDR3 bases: TGTGCCAGCAGCCAACTGGACAGGTTCCAAGAGACCCAGTACTTC. This translates into CASSQLDRFQETQYF.

This clone occurred a few times. V is TRBV6-6 and J is TRBJ2-5; D perhaps matches TRBD2 (6 bases). Near its end, the DNA agrees better with TRBJ2-7, so the J call may be wrong. The CDR3 has 15 residues. The germline gives CDR1 MNHNY, CDR2 SVGAGI (reference sequence). The CDR3 loop is CASRGGGGVPYEQYF. Written as DNA, the CDR3 is TGTGCCAGCAGGGGGGGTGGAGGGGTACCCTACGAGCAGTACTTC.

The sample holds a few counts of this clone. The V and J genes are TRBV25-1 and TRBJ2-1; 9 positions match TRBD2. CDR3 length: 15 residues. CDR1 and CDR2 (germline): MGHDK, SYGVNS. V shed 8 bases and J 7 bases; nucleotides not matched to a gene: 12. The CDR3 loop is CASRGVAREGNEQFF. As DNA, the CDR3 is TGTGCCAGCCGTGGAGTAGCGCGGGAGGGGAATGAGCAGTTCTTC. Full variable domain (outside the CDR3, taken from reference TRBV25-1 and TRBJ2-1): EADIYQTPRYLVIGTGKKITLECSQTMGHDKMYWYQQDPGMELHLIHYSYGVNSTEKGDLSSESTVSRIRTEHFPLTLESARPSHTSQYLCASRGVAREGNEQFFGPGTRLTVL.

The CDR3 region is CASSPGASGSLDEQFF. The CDR3 DNA is TGCGCCAGCAGCCCCGGGGCTAGCGGGAGTCTGGATGAGCAGTTCTTC. The V gene is TRBV4-1, the J gene TRBJ2-1; TRBD2 aligns across 10 bases. The CDR3 consists of 16 residues. Trimming removed 4 bases from V and 8 bases from J; junction bases left unmatched: 11. Germline CDR1 MGHRA, CDR2 YSYEKL.

This clone has more than one count but fewer than ten. The chain couples TRBV7-9 to TRBJ2-7; 13 positions agree with TRBD2. Germline CDR1 SEHNR, CDR2 FQNEAQ (reference sequence). V lost 5 bases and J lost 7; bases outside the gene matches: 11. This CDR3 spans 16 amino acids. This chain's CDR3 is CASSPRGLAGTREQYF. DNA for the CDR3: TGTGCCAGCAGCCCTCGGGGACTAGCGGGAACCCGGGAGCAGTACTTC.

The rearrangement links TRBV6-1 to TRBJ1-4; 7 nucleotides agree with TRBD1. The ends lost 5 bases at V and 6 bases at J; junction bases unmatched: 6. CDR1 and CDR2 from the germline V gene are MNHNS and SASEGT. This CDR3 has 14 residues. CDR3 sequence (DNA): TGTGCCAGCAGTAGACAGGGTGGGGATGAAAAACTGTTTTTT. It yields the protein CASSRQGGDEKLFF.

The CDR3 spells CASSLTSGISSYEQYF. The DNA of the CDR3 is TGTGCCAGCAGCCTGACTAGCGGGATCAGCTCCTACGAGCAGTACTTC. This sequence joins TRBV5-4 and TRBJ2-5, with 11 bases matching TRBD2. The end of the DNA aligns better with TRBJ2-7, so the J call may be wrong. The CDR3 extends over 16 amino acids. Germline CDR1 and CDR2: SGHNT and YYREEE (reference sequence).

V is TRBV4-1 and J is TRBJ2-2; 8 bases agree with TRBD1. After removal of 5 bases from V and 2 bases from J, the junction contained 4 bases not matched to a gene. Germline V lookup: CDR1 MGHRA, CDR2 YSYEKL. This CDR3 contains 15 residues. The CDR3 nucleotides are TGCGCCAGCAGCTCCGGGACAGGCAACACCGGGGAGCTGTTTTTT. Encoded protein: CASSSGTGNTGELFF.

The chain employs TRBV29-1 and TRBJ2-1; possibly TRBD2 for D (5 bases). This CDR3 is built from 13 residues. The V and J ends lost 0 bases and 9 bases respectively, with 12 bases between them. The germline CDR1 and CDR2 sequences are SQVTM and ANQGSEA. As DNA, the CDR3 is TGCAGCGTTGAAGATCAGGTTGAGGGTGAGCAGTTCTTC. This translates into CSVEDQVEGEQFF.

This clone occurred a few times. The rearrangement uses TRBV4-2 and TRBJ2-3, with D unresolved. This CDR3 contains 15 residues. Germline V CDR1 and CDR2: LGHNA, YNFKEQ. Trimming stripped 4 bases from V and 1 base from J, with 12 bases between. CDR3 nucleotide sequence: TGTGCCAGCAGCCGTTTGAGTTTGTGCACAGATACGCAGTATTTT. This translates into CASSRLSLCTDTQYF.

The chain carries TRBV4-2 and TRBJ2-7; TRBD1 might be the D (6 bases). This CDR3 is 14 amino acids long. The germline CDR1 and CDR2 sequences are LGHNA and YNFKEQ. V was cut by 3 bases and J by 3 bases, with 12 bases left in between. The CDR3 loop reads CASSQRDRCYEQYF. The CDR3 DNA reads TGTGCCAGCAGCCAGCGAGACAGGTGCTACGAGCAGTACTTC.

The chain has TRBV6-1 and TRBJ2-2, with 13 bases that match TRBD2. The germline V gene has CDR1 MNHNS and CDR2 SASEGT. This CDR3 is 15 amino acids long. The J segment lost 4 bases and the V segment lost 6 bases, leaving 2 bases of the junction unmatched. CDR3 loop: CASRGLAGLTGELFF. The CDR3 DNA reads TGTGCCAGCAGGGGACTAGCGGGGCTCACCGGGGAGCTGTTTTTT.

The chain uses TRBV14 and TRBJ2-7; no clear D. V gave up 2 bases and J gave up 4 bases, with 6 bases separating them. Germline CDR1 reads SGHDN; CDR2 reads FVKESK. The CDR3 loop spans 12 amino acids. The CDR3 sequence: CASSQSEYEQYF. The CDR3 nucleotides are TGTGCCAGCAGCCAATCCGAGTACGAGCAGTACTTC.

Remarks on this clone: The same CDR3 also results from other DNA sequences found in this sample. The rearrangement links TRBV7-2 to TRBJ1-5; possible D gene TRBD1, 5 bases. The V gene lost 2 bases and the J gene lost 5 bases, with 22 bases spanning the gap. Germline values: CDR1 SGHTA, CDR2 FQGNSA. This CDR3 has 18 residues. Here the CDR3 reads CASSLRGGGPSGHQPQHF. The CDR3 region has the DNA TGTGCCAGCAGCTTACGCGGGGGAGGGCCCAGCGGCCATCAGCCCCAGCATTTT.

This chain links TRBV5-1 with TRBJ2-1; 14 nucleotides line up with TRBD2. V was clipped by 3 bases and J by 2 bases; unmatched bases: 10. Germline V gene data show CDR1 as SGHRS and CDR2 as YFSETQ. The CDR3 runs to 19 residues. CDR3: CASSSDPGLAGDPYNEQFF. The CDR3 bases are TGCGCCAGCAGCTCCGACCCGGGACTAGCGGGAGATCCCTACAATGAGCAGTTCTTC. Filled out from reference TRBV5-1 and TRBJ2-1, the complete variable domain reads KAGVTQTPRYLIKTRGQQVTLSCSPISGHRSVSWYQQTPGQGLQFLFEYFSETQRNKGNFPGRFSGRQFSNSRSEMNVSTLELGDSALYLCASSSDPGLAGDPYNEQFFGPGTRLTVL.

The chain recombines TRBV15 with TRBJ2-1; maybe TRBD1 (5 bases). Germline CDR1 and CDR2: LNHNV and YYDKDF (reference sequence). V dropped 0 bases and J dropped 4 bases, with 13 bases sitting between them. The length of the CDR3 is 16 residues. CDR3 amino acids: CATSRDLQVEYNEQFF. In nucleotides, the CDR3 is TGTGCCACCAGCAGAGATCTACAGGTAGAATACAATGAGCAGTTCTTC. The whole variable domain, filled in from reference TRBV15 and TRBJ2-1, reads DAMVIQNPRYQVTQFGKPVTLSCSQTLNHNVMYWYQQKSSQAPKLLFHYYDKDFNNEADTPDNFQSRRPNTSFCFLDIRSPGLGDTAMYLCATSRDLQVEYNEQFFGPGTRLTVL.

The chain has TRBV27 and TRBJ2-6; D possibly corresponds to TRBD2 (5 bases). CDR3 length equals 21 residues. Germline loops: CDR1 MNHEY, CDR2 SMNVEV (reference sequence). Trimming stripped 0 bases from V and 0 bases from J, with 21 bases between. This chain's CDR3 is CASSLSSLPGLPLSGANVLTF. CDR3 nucleotides: TGTGCCAGCAGTTTATCCAGTCTACCAGGACTGCCCCTCTCTGGGGCCAACGTCCTGACTTTC. The whole variable domain, remainder taken from reference TRBV27 and TRBJ2-6, is EAQVTQNPRYLITVTGKKLTVTCSQNMNHEYMSWYRQDPGLGLRQIYYSMNVEVTDKGDVPEGYKVSRKEKRNFPLILESPSPNQTSLYFCASSLSSLPGLPLSGANVLTFGAGSRLTVL.

The table lists this clone with a few counts. J is TRBJ1-5 and V is TRBV7-3, with TRBD1 as a possible D gene (5 bases). The ends were cut back, 4 bases at V and 3 bases at J, with 19 bases in the middle. Germline assignment: CDR1 SGHTA and CDR2 FQGTGA. This CDR3 contains 17 residues. The CDR3 is CASSWGEGLRNNQPQHF. The CDR3 DNA reads as TGTGCCAGCAGCTGGGGGGAGGGACTTCGGAACAATCAGCCCCAGCATTTT. Filled out from reference TRBV7-3 and TRBJ1-5, the complete variable domain reads GAGVSQTPSNKVTEKGKYVELRCDPISGHTALYWYRQSLGQGPEFLIYFQGTGAADDSGLPNDRFFAVRPEGSVSTLKIQRTERGDSAVYLCASSWGEGLRNNQPQHFGDGTRLSIL.

This clone has a handful of counts. V gene TRBV29-1 combines with J gene TRBJ1-1; 7 positions match TRBD1. V lost 0 bases and J lost 2; bases outside the gene matches: 12. CDR1 is SQVTM and CDR2 is ANQGSEA in the germline V gene. The CDR3 runs 17 residues. The CDR3: CSVEDKFEGQKNTEAFF. CDR3 sequence (DNA): TGCAGCGTTGAAGATAAATTCGAGGGACAGAAAAACACTGAAGCTTTCTTT.

The chain recombines TRBV7-2 with TRBJ2-7, with D possibly TRBD2 on 6 matching bases. V was cut by 5 bases and J by 12 bases, with 20 bases left in between. In germline, CDR1 is SGHTA, CDR2 FQGNSA. The CDR3 is 13 amino acids. The CDR3 nucleotides are TGTGCCAGCAGCCCTAGGCGGGACCCCGAGGGGTACTTC. It yields the protein CASSPRRDPEGYF.